The 31 T cell receptor beta chains below all came from one sample that was sequenced in a study of blood T cell repertoires in COVID-19. TCRdb's copy holds only in-frame clones and misses some; the assay was immunoSEQ multiplex PCR. Among around 100,000 clones listed, over 80% were seen once. Input material: peripheral blood. The receptors derive from a man between 50 and 59 years old with active or convalescent COVID-19.

The chain joins TRBV29-1 to TRBJ2-7, with 8 bases that match TRBD1. The V gene end was trimmed by 7 bases and the J gene end by 4 bases; junction bases not matched to a gene: 6. The CDR3 has 12 amino acids. Per germline, CDR1 SQVTM and CDR2 ANQGSEA. The chain's CDR3 is CSARDRWYEQYF. As DNA, the CDR3 is TGCAGCGCCCGGGACAGGTGGTACGAGCAGTACTTC.

The V call is TRBV3-1 (or the pseudogene TRBV3-2), the J call TRBJ1-3; D possibly corresponds to TRBD1 (6 bases). This CDR3 has 14 amino acids. V gave up 7 bases and J gave up 2 bases, with 12 bases separating them. The germline CDR1 and CDR2 sequences are LGHDT and YNNKEL (reference sequence). In DNA, the CDR3 is TGTGCCAGCAAACCAGGGGAAACTGGAAACACCATATATTTT. It is translated as CASKPGETGNTIYF.

The rearrangement links TRBV12-3 or TRBV12-4 to TRBJ1-2; D is possibly TRBD1 (6 bases). With 4 bases removed from V and 8 bases from J, the gap between germline ends came to 14 bases. The CDR3 runs 13 residues. The CDR3, as DNA: TGTGCCAGCAGTTGGTTGGCAGGGGAAGGCTACACCTTC. Translation: CASSWLAGEGYTF.

The chain couples TRBV6-4 to TRBJ2-2; 9 bases map to TRBD1. Germline V lookup: CDR1 MRHNA, CDR2 SNTAGT. V dropped 6 bases and J dropped 7; count of bases not matched to a gene: 9. The CDR3 spans 15 residues. The CDR3 DNA sequence: TGTGCCAGCAGCCCGTGGGACAGGGTTGGCGGGGAGCTGTTTTTT. It yields the protein CASSPWDRVGGELFF.

The rearrangement links TRBV28 to TRBJ2-3; 11 bases align to TRBD2. This CDR3 is built from 19 residues. The germline gives CDR1 MDHEN, CDR2 SYDVKM. V dropped 5 bases and J dropped 6; count of bases not matched to a gene: 19. Here the CDR3 reads CASSLSSFFSGRAWDTQYF. CDR3 in DNA: TGTGCCAGCAGTCTTTCATCCTTCTTTAGCGGGAGGGCCTGGGATACGCAGTATTTT.

About this clone itself: The same CDR3 also results from other DNA sequences found in this sample. V is TRBV9 and J is TRBJ2-7; 14 bases match TRBD2. The CDR3 length is 16 residues. V was clipped by 1 base and J by 4 bases; unmatched bases: 4. Germline V CDR1 and CDR2: SGDLS, YYNGEE. CDR3 DNA: TGTGCCAGCAGCGTATCGGGACTAGCGGGAGTATACGAGCAGTACTTC. This codes for CASSVSGLAGVYEQYF.

The chain combines TRBV19 with TRBJ1-6, with TRBD1 identical over 8 bases. With 6 bases clipped from V and 7 bases from J, the junction kept 5 bases outside the gene matches. Germline lookup yields CDR1 LNHDA and CDR2 SQIVND (reference sequence). This CDR3 region has 14 residues. The CDR3 spells CASRQGAVNSPLHF. The CDR3 bases are TGTGCCAGTAGGCAGGGGGCCGTAAATTCACCCCTCCACTTT.

The chain uses TRBV9 and TRBJ1-3; unclear D gene. Germline CDR1 and CDR2: SGDLS and YYNGEE. Trimming removed 3 bases at V and 0 bases at J, with 13 bases between. CDR3 size: 16 residues. The CDR3 nucleotides read TGTGCCAGCAGCGCCTTTCCCACGAGCTCTGGAAACACCATATATTTT. Protein sequence: CASSAFPTSSGNTIYF.

CDR3 loop: CASSQDGVSPLHF. The CDR3 coding sequence is TGTGCCAGCAGCCAAGACGGAGTTTCACCCCTCCACTTT. J is TRBJ1-6 and V is TRBV3-1 (or the pseudogene TRBV3-2); D is unclear. The CDR3 is 13 amino acids. V lost 0 bases, J lost 9 bases, and 6 bases lay in between. The germline gives CDR1 LGHDT, CDR2 YNNKEL (reference sequence).

The chain has TRBV30 and TRBJ1-5, with D uncertain. Per the germline V gene, CDR1 is GTSNPN and CDR2 is SVGIG (reference sequence). Trimming left V 4 bases short and J 0 bases short, with 7 bases between. The CDR3 runs to 13 residues. This CDR3 is CAWICSSNQPQHF. The CDR3 DNA reads TGTGCCTGGATTTGTAGTAGCAATCAGCCCCAGCATTTT.

J is TRBJ1-1 and V is TRBV29-1, with D unresolved. The CDR3 is made up of 12 amino acids. V was clipped by 8 bases and J by 4 bases, with 14 bases between them. Germline CDR1 SQVTM, CDR2 ANQGSEA. The CDR3, as DNA: TGCAGCCGCTGTGAGGGTAGCACTGAAGCTTTCTTT. Encoded protein: CSRCEGSTEAFF.

The chain combines TRBV6-5 with TRBJ2-1; TRBD2 agrees at 8 bases. V trimming: 4 bases; J trimming: 5 bases; junction bases outside the gene matches: 10. This CDR3 is built from 16 residues. Germline CDR1 MNHEY, CDR2 SVGAGI. The CDR3 loop is CASSSFLGGRNNEQFF. The CDR3 DNA sequence: TGTGCCAGCAGTTCCTTCCTGGGCGGGAGGAACAATGAGCAGTTCTTC.

The CDR3 reads CATSDQIAGGSTDTQYF. Written as DNA, the CDR3 is TGTGCCACCAGTGACCAGATAGCGGGAGGGAGCACAGATACGCAGTATTTT. V usage is TRBV24-1 and J usage is TRBJ2-3; 11 bases fit TRBD2. With 4 bases clipped from V and 0 bases from J, the junction kept 5 bases outside the gene matches. Per the germline V gene, CDR1 is KGHDR and CDR2 is SFDVKD. The CDR3 is 17 residues long.

This rearrangement joins TRBV9 to TRBJ2-2, with 9 bases lining up with TRBD1. CDR1 and CDR2 from the germline V gene are SGDLS and YYNGEE. V was clipped by 4 bases and J by 7 bases; unmatched bases: 8. This CDR3 spans 15 amino acids. CDR3 in DNA: TGTGCCAGCAGCACTCCAACAGGGGGCGTCGGGGAGCTGTTTTTT. It is translated as CASSTPTGGVGELFF.

The sample holds a few counts of this clone. This chain joins TRBV24-1 and TRBJ2-1, with TRBD2 identical over 9 bases. Looked up from germline, CDR1 is KGHDR and CDR2 is SFDVKD. This CDR3 region has 17 residues. V lost 3 bases to trimming and J lost 7 bases; unmatched junction nucleotides: 12. CDR3 amino acids: CATSDPLAGYSRNEQFF. In DNA form, the CDR3 reads TGTGCCACCAGTGATCCCCTAGCGGGATATTCAAGGAATGAGCAGTTCTTC.

The chain combines TRBV2 with TRBJ2-2, with a weak D call TRBD2 (6 bases). Germline loops: CDR1 SNHLY, CDR2 FYNNEI. The CDR3 length is 15 residues. The V end was cut by 8 bases, the J end by 0 bases, with 13 bases between. CDR3 in amino acids: CASGRELANTGELFF. CDR3 nucleotide sequence: TGTGCCAGCGGACGGGAGTTAGCGAACACCGGGGAGCTGTTTTTT.

The chain uses TRBV3-1 (or the pseudogene TRBV3-2) and TRBJ2-5, with TRBD2 matching 12 bases. Germline CDR1 reads LGHDT; CDR2 reads YNNKEL (reference sequence). The trim removed 3 bases at V and 4 bases at J, leaving 6 bases unmatched. The CDR3 extends over 16 amino acids. The CDR3 DNA reads TGTGCCAGCAGCCAGCGACTAGCGGGAGCCGGAGAGACCCAGTACTTC. It codes for CASSQRLAGAGETQYF.

This clone occurred a few times. The chain employs TRBV11-3 and TRBJ2-2; 12 positions match TRBD2. The CDR3 is 16 residues long. V lost 4 bases and J lost 6; bases outside the gene matches: 6. CDR1 SGHNT and CDR2 YENEEA come from the germline V gene. CDR3 sequence (DNA): TGTGCCAGCAGCTCACTCGGGACTAGCGGGCCCGGGGAGCTGTTTTTT. This gives the protein CASSSLGTSGPGELFF.

This CDR3 reads CASRDPRDREAFF. The CDR3 DNA follows: TGTGCCAGCAGGGATCCCCGGGACAGGGAAGCTTTCTTT. The chain recombines TRBV3-1 (or the pseudogene TRBV3-2) with TRBJ1-1; 8 nucleotides agree with TRBD1. The V gene's germline CDR1 is LGHDT and CDR2 YNNKEL (reference sequence). Trimming cost V 6 bases and J 8 bases; bases outside gene matches: 8. CDR3 length: 13 residues.

The chain uses TRBV7-6 and TRBJ2-7; 12 nucleotides line up with TRBD2. Germline values: CDR1 SGHVS, CDR2 FNYEAQ. The CDR3 length is 13 residues. Trimming at V came to 5 bases and at J to 4 bases, leaving 0 bases not matched to a gene. The CDR3 coding sequence is TGTGCCAGCAGCGGACTAGCGGGATACGAGCAGTACTTC. Translated, it gives CASSGLAGYEQYF.

The V and J genes are TRBV19 and TRBJ1-5, with unresolved D. Germline values: CDR1 LNHDA, CDR2 SQIVND (reference sequence). V was shortened by 5 bases and J by 7 bases, with 15 bases between the two germline ends. The length of the CDR3 is 14 residues. The CDR3 protein is CASSPETPRQPQHF. The CDR3 DNA is TGTGCCAGTAGTCCCGAAACCCCGCGACAGCCCCAGCATTTT.

For the CDR3, the DNA is TGTGCCAGCAGTTATAGACAGGTAGCCCCAGGGGAGCAGTTCTTC. It translates to CASSYRQVAPGEQFF. The genes are TRBV2 and TRBJ2-1, with TRBD1 as a possible D gene (6 bases). Between the trimmed V and J ends, which lost 5 bases and 10 bases, there was a span of 21 bases. This CDR3 has 15 residues. CDR1 is SNHLY and CDR2 is FYNNEI in the germline V gene.

V usage is TRBV28 and J usage is TRBJ2-5, with a weak D call TRBD1 (5 bases). The CDR3 has 12 residues. Trimming pared 3 bases from V and 5 bases from J, leaving 7 bases between. CDR1 and CDR2 from the germline V gene are MDHEN and SYDVKM. The DNA of the CDR3 is TGTGCCAGCAGTTTGCCAGGGGAGACCCAGTACTTC. Translated: CASSLPGETQYF.

This clone was counted once. The chain is built from TRBV15 and TRBJ2-1, with D maybe TRBD2 (6 bases). Germline-derived CDR1 and CDR2 are LNHNV and YYDKDF (reference sequence). This CDR3 has 16 residues. Trimming pared 5 bases from V and 0 bases from J, leaving 14 bases between. CDR3 loop: CATSGLSVSSYNEQFF. Written as DNA, the CDR3 is TGTGCCACCAGCGGACTATCCGTGAGCTCCTACAATGAGCAGTTCTTC.

The V gene is TRBV6-5, the J gene TRBJ2-1; the D gene is possibly TRBD2 (6 bases). This CDR3 is built from 15 residues. The germline V and J ends were trimmed by 4 bases and 1 base, with 11 bases remaining between them. CDR1 is MNHEY, CDR2 SVGAGI, per germline. The CDR3 loop reads CASSSSGTSYNEQFF. Written as DNA, the CDR3 is TGTGCCAGCAGTTCGTCAGGGACTTCCTACAATGAGCAGTTCTTC.

The chain joins TRBV5-3 to TRBJ2-5, with 7 bases aligning to TRBD2. TRBV5-3 carries the ORF label, with uncertain function. The CDR3 runs to 14 residues. With 5 bases clipped from V and 4 bases from J, the junction kept 8 bases outside the gene matches. The DNA for the CDR3 is TGTGCCAGAAGTCCCCGGGAGGCCTCAGAGACCCAGTACTTC. This gives the protein CARSPREASETQYF.

The chain joins TRBV6-5 to TRBJ1-1; D possibly corresponds to TRBD1 (6 bases). The ends were cut back, 4 bases at V and 7 bases at J, with 13 bases in the middle. Per the germline V gene, CDR1 is MNHEY and CDR2 is SVGAGI. The CDR3 spans 13 residues. The chain's CDR3 is CASSSKGQLEAFF. CDR3 bases: TGTGCCAGCAGTTCGAAAGGACAGCTTGAAGCTTTCTTT.

This clone was seen just once. The chain joins TRBV3-1 (or the pseudogene TRBV3-2) to TRBJ2-7; D possibly corresponds to TRBD1 (5 bases). V gave up 1 base and J gave up 5 bases, with 9 bases separating them. Germline loops: CDR1 LGHDT, CDR2 YNNKEL (reference sequence). The CDR3 has 13 amino acids. As DNA, the CDR3 is TGTGCCAGCAGCCAAGGACAGATCAACGAGCAGTACTTC. This gives the protein CASSQGQINEQYF.

The V and J genes are TRBV29-1 and TRBJ2-3; D unresolved. The CDR3 sequence is 12 residues long. Germline lookup yields CDR1 SQVTM and CDR2 ANQGSEA. V dropped 4 bases and J dropped 0 bases, with 5 bases sitting between them. The CDR3 sequence: CSVGHSTDTQYF. CDR3 coding DNA: TGCAGCGTTGGACACAGCACAGATACGCAGTATTTT.

The chain joins TRBV7-6 to TRBJ2-2; 12 bases match TRBD2. The J segment lost 4 bases and the V segment lost 4 bases, leaving 7 bases of the junction unmatched. The CDR3 runs 17 residues. The germline V gene has CDR1 SGHVS and CDR2 FNYEAQ. The chain's CDR3 is CASSSRQLAGGTGELFF. For the CDR3, the DNA is TGTGCCAGCAGCTCCAGGCAACTAGCGGGAGGCACCGGGGAGCTGTTTTTT.

V and J are TRBV19 and TRBJ1-1, with D possibly matching TRBD1 (5 bases). The germline V and J ends were trimmed by 3 bases and 0 bases, with 11 bases remaining between them. The CDR3 extends over 15 amino acids. Per germline, CDR1 LNHDA and CDR2 SQIVND (reference sequence). The CDR3 spells CASSMGGGMNTEAFF. The CDR3 DNA follows: TGTGCCAGTAGTATGGGTGGGGGGATGAACACTGAAGCTTTCTTT.